This TCR beta chain was obtained from a study of cytomegalovirus exposure and HLA in healthy donors. The CDR3 spans 11 residues. Germline CDR1 GTSNPN, CDR2 SVGIG (reference sequence). Amplification used 60 Vbeta primers and 13 Jbeta primers. Profiled with immunoSEQ multiplex PCR; TCRdb holds only in-frame clones, not every one. The sample includes approximately 110,000 clones. With respect to this clone: Its specificity is unknown.

The study's findings and limits: By a later analysis, the bulk of CMV-associated TCR beta chains appeared HLA-restricted.

The sequenced sample was PBMCs. This clonotype was obtained from a man younger than 35 in good health and CMV-seronegative. The rearrangement uses TRBV30 and TRBJ2-5; possibly TRBD1 for D (6 bases). The J call could be wrong; TRBJ2-7 is a better fit for the DNA end. In DNA, the CDR3 is TGTGCCTGGGCAGGGGCGTCCGAGCAGTACTTC. It encodes CAWAGASEQYF.